This TCR beta chain originates from a study of T cells in Graves' hyperthyroidism and ophthalmopathy. V lost 2 bases and J 2 bases, leaving 10 bases between the germline ends. CDR1 and CDR2 from the germline V gene are SGHTA and FQGNSA. The CDR3 is 16 residues long. The sample holds many counts of this clonotype. Exclusions: uncontrolled infection, other autoimmune disease, pregnancy, lactation. RNA transcripts yielded amplified TCR beta CDR3 regions. HTBI primers drove first-round RT-PCR of the TCR CDR3. TCRdb processed the multiplex PCR reads anew with MiXCR; each CDR3 protein has one entry. The sample lists hundreds of thousands of distinct CDR3 sequences; approximately 44% were seen once.

The sample consisted of peripheral blood or thyroid tissue (not recorded which). The J gene is TRBJ2-6, the V gene TRBV7-2; D could derive from TRBD1 or TRBD2 (5 bases each). The receptor's source is a woman between 18 and 30 years old with Graves' hyperthyroidism. DNA for the CDR3: TGTGCCAGCAGCTTATGGCAGGGAGCTGGGGCCAACGTCCTGACTTTC. This gives the protein CASSLWQGAGANVLTF. The variable domain in full, completed from reference TRBV7-2 and TRBJ2-6, reads GAGVSQSPSNKVTEKGKDVELRCDPISGHTALYWYRQSLGQGLEFLIYFQGNSAPDKSGLPSDRFSAERTGGSVSTLTIQRTQQEDSAVYLCASSLWQGAGANVLTFGAGSRLTVL.